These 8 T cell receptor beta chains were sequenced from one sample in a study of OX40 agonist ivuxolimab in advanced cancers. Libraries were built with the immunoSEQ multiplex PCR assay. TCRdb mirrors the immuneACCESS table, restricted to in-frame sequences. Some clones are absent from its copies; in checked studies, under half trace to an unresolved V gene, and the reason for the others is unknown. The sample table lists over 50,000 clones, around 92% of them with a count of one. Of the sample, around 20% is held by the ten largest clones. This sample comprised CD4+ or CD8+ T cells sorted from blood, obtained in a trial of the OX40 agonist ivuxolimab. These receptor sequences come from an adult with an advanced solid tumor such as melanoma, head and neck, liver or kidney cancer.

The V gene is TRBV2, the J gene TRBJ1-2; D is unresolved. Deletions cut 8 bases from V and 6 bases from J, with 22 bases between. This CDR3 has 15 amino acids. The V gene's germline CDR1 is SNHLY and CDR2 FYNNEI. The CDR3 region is CASFERIGPMDGYTF. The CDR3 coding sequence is TGTGCCAGCTTTGAAAGGATAGGACCGATGGATGGCTACACCTTC.

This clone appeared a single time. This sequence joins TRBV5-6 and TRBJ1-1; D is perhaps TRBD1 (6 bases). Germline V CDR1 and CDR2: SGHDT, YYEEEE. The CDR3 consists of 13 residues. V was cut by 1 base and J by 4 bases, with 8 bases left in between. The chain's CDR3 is CASSLTGFTEAFF. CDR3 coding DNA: TGTGCCAGCAGCTTGACAGGGTTCACTGAAGCTTTCTTT.

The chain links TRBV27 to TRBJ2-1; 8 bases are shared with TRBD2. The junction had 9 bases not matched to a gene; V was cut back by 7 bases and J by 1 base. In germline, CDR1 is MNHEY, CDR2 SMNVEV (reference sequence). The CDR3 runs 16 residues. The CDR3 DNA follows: TGTGCCAGCATCAATTGGGCGGGAGGTTCCTACAATGAGCAGTTCTTC. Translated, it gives CASINWAGGSYNEQFF.

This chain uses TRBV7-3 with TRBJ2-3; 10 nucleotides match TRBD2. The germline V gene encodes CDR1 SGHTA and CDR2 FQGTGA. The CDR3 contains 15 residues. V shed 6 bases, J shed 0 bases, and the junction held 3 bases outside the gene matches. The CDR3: CASRLTSGSTDTQYF. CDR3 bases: TGTGCCAGCAGGTTGACTAGCGGGAGCACAGATACGCAGTATTTT.

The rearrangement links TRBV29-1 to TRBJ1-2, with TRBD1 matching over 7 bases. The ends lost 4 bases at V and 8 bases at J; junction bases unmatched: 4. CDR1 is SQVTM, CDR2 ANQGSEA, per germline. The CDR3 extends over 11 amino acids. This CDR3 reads CSVGGGEGYTF. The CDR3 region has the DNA TGCAGCGTTGGAGGGGGCGAAGGCTACACCTTC. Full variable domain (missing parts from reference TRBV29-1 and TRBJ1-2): SAVISQKPSRDICQRGTSLTIQCQVDSQVTMMFWYRQQPGQSLTLIATANQGSEATYESGFVIDKFPISRPNLTFSTLTVSNMSPEDSSIYLCSVGGGEGYTFGSGTRLTVV.

This chain's CDR3 is CASSLFPTDTQYF. CDR3 in DNA: TGTGCCAGCAGCTTGTTCCCCACAGATACGCAGTATTTT. This rearrangement joins TRBV5-6 to TRBJ2-3, with no clear D. Per germline, CDR1 SGHDT and CDR2 YYEEEE. The V gene lost 1 base and the J gene lost 2 bases, with 5 bases spanning the gap. The CDR3 runs 13 residues.

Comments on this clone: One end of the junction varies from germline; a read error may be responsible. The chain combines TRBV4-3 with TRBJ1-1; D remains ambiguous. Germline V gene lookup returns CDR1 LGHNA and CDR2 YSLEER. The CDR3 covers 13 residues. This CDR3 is CASSQGSLTPAAF. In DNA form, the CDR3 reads TGCGCCAGCAGCCAAGGGTCCTTAACACCCGCAGCCTTT.

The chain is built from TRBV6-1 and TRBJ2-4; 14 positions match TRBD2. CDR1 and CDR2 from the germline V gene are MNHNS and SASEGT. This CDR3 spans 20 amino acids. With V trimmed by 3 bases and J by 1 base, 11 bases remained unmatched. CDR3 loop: CASSDLPGLAGDLAKNIQYF. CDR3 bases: TGTGCCAGCAGTGACCTGCCGGGACTAGCGGGAGATCTGGCCAAAAACATTCAGTACTTC.